One sample yielded the 14 T cell receptor beta chains listed below, sequenced in a study of blood T cell repertoires in COVID-19. Data came from immunoSEQ multiplex PCR; TCRdb stores just in-frame clones and leaves some out. The sample lists around 260,000 clones, 86% seen once, with over 7.5% in the top ten. Sequencing input: peripheral blood. The receptors derive from a man aged 35-49 years who had recovered from COVID-19.

The chain joins TRBV18 to TRBJ2-3, with 8 bases identical to TRBD2. CDR1 is KGHSH, CDR2 LQKENI, per germline. Unmatched junction bases numbered 10, after V lost 2 bases and J lost 3 bases. CDR3 length: 17 amino acids. This CDR3 reads CASSPIFSGTDTDTQYF. The CDR3 DNA reads as TGTGCCAGCTCACCAATATTTAGCGGGACTGATACAGATACGCAGTATTTT.

V gene TRBV7-2 combines with J gene TRBJ2-1; 11 nucleotides align to TRBD2. Looked up from germline, CDR1 is SGHTA and CDR2 is FQGNSA. V dropped 5 bases and J dropped 4; count of bases not matched to a gene: 7. The CDR3 consists of 16 residues. The CDR3 DNA follows: TGTGCCAGCAGCAAGACCGGGACTAGCGGATACAATGAGCAGTTCTTC. Translation: CASSKTGTSGYNEQFF.

The chain carries TRBV6-6 and TRBJ2-1; 7 nucleotides line up with TRBD1. The J segment lost 1 base and the V segment lost 10 bases, leaving 7 bases of the junction unmatched. This CDR3 is built from 14 residues. Germline lookup yields CDR1 MNHNY and CDR2 SVGAGI (reference sequence). The DNA of the CDR3 is TGTGCCACCGCAGGGGGACGGTCCTACAATGAGCAGTTCTTC. It specifies CATAGGRSYNEQFF.

The chain is built from TRBV27 and TRBJ1-1; D is ambiguous. This CDR3 is built from 13 residues. The germline gives CDR1 MNHEY, CDR2 SMNVEV (reference sequence). The V and J ends lost 7 bases and 4 bases respectively, with 13 bases between them. CDR3 bases: TGTGCCAGCAACCTCCAGGAGGGCACTGAAGCTTTCTTT. Its protein product is CASNLQEGTEAFF.

Concerning this clone: This CDR3 is also generated by other DNA sequences in the sample. The CDR3 protein is CASSPDRDYGYTF. CDR3 nucleotide sequence: TGTGCCAGCTCACCCGATCGGGACTATGGCTACACCTTC. The chain employs TRBV18 and TRBJ1-2; D gene unclear. The CDR3 extends over 13 amino acids. Per the germline V gene, CDR1 is KGHSH and CDR2 is LQKENI. V lost 3 bases and J 3 bases, leaving 8 bases between the germline ends.

The CDR3 DNA reads TGTGCCAGCAGGTTAACAGGACTAGCGGGGGACAATGAGCAGTTCTTC. This gives the protein CASRLTGLAGDNEQFF. The V and J genes are TRBV6-6 and TRBJ2-1; the match to TRBD2 covers 13 bases. CDR1 and CDR2 from the germline V gene are MNHNY and SVGAGI (reference sequence). The V and J ends lost 6 bases and 5 bases, in that order; junction bases with no gene match: 7. This CDR3 region has 16 residues.

V is TRBV14 and J is TRBJ2-1, with 10 positions matching TRBD2. The CDR3 has 15 residues. Looked up from germline, CDR1 is SGHDN and CDR2 is FVKESK. Trimming took 4 bases from V and 7 from J; bases not matched to a gene: 7. The CDR3 reads CASSPPGLAWNEQFF. In DNA, the CDR3 is TGTGCCAGCAGCCCACCGGGACTAGCGTGGAATGAGCAGTTCTTC.

This chain joins TRBV5-6 and TRBJ1-2, with a possible D match to TRBD1 (6 bases). V lost 0 bases to trimming and J lost 0 bases, with 9 bases between them. CDR3 size: 15 residues. CDR1 is SGHDT and CDR2 is YYEEEE in the germline V gene. This CDR3 is CASSLGTVANYGYTF. Here the CDR3 DNA reads TGTGCCAGCAGCTTGGGGACAGTTGCTAACTATGGCTACACCTTC.

The rearrangement links TRBV12-3 or TRBV12-4 to TRBJ2-7; D is perhaps TRBD2 (6 bases). Trimming pared 6 bases from V and 9 bases from J, leaving 12 bases between. CDR3 length equals 11 residues. CDR3 nucleotides: TGTGCCAGCAGCCTAACAGCGGGGCAGTACTTC. This encodes CASSLTAGQYF.

The CDR3 loop is CATSRGRLVAYEQYF. DNA for the CDR3: TGTGCCACCAGCCGCGGAAGGCTAGTTGCCTACGAGCAGTACTTC. The J gene is TRBJ2-7, the V gene TRBV15, with D uncertain. Looked up from germline, CDR1 is LNHNV and CDR2 is YYDKDF (reference sequence). The CDR3 has 15 residues. V was cut by 5 bases and J by 2 bases, with 16 bases left in between.

The rearrangement joins TRBV11-2 to TRBJ2-1; a possible D gene is TRBD2 (6 bases). Trimming shortened V by 1 base and J by 8 bases, and 6 bases separated the two germline ends. Germline lookup yields CDR1 SGHAT and CDR2 FQNNGV. This CDR3 contains 12 residues. CDR3 sequence: CASSLGGDEQFF. The CDR3 nucleotides read TGTGCCAGCAGCTTAGGGGGGGATGAGCAGTTCTTC.

The chain has TRBV9 and TRBJ2-3; D is undetermined. Trimming removed 3 bases from V and 2 bases from J, with 13 bases in between. Germline CDR1 is SGDLS and CDR2 is YYNGEE. This CDR3 region has 15 residues. CDR3 residues: CASSAYDSFTDTQYF. The CDR3 coding sequence is TGTGCCAGCAGCGCCTATGACTCCTTCACAGATACGCAGTATTTT.

J is TRBJ1-1 and V is TRBV18; maybe TRBD1 (5 bases). The CDR3 is 14 residues long. The ends were cut back, 0 bases at V and 11 bases at J, with 16 bases in the middle. Germline CDR1 is KGHSH and CDR2 is LQKENI. CDR3 sequence reads: CASSPPAGPQGAFF. Here the CDR3 DNA reads TGTGCCAGCTCACCACCGGCAGGGCCCCAAGGGGCTTTCTTT.

The J gene is TRBJ1-2, the V gene TRBV10-2, with TRBD1 identical over 7 bases. V lost 1 base and J lost 4; bases outside the gene matches: 12. Germline V gives CDR1 WSHSY, CDR2 SAAADI. The CDR3 is 17 amino acids. CDR3 sequence: CASSEWGPTGAGYGYTF. CDR3 in DNA: TGCGCCAGCAGTGAGTGGGGGCCCACAGGGGCCGGCTATGGCTACACCTTC.